The next 18 T cell receptor beta chains were all read from a single sample in a study of T cell repertoires in cytomegalovirus infection. TCRdb independently ran MiXCR on the reads; one entry per CDR3 protein. The sample lists roughly 120,000 distinct CDR3 sequences; 32% were seen once. Antigens for these TCRs are unknown. The specimen comprised CD8+ T cells from cultured PBMCs, sampled from culture after CMV antigen stimulation. All receptors come from a human donor in good health (CMV status not recorded). Some clones in this sample may be carry-over from other donors' samples.

The sample holds a few counts of this clonotype. The V gene is TRBV7-2, the J gene TRBJ2-5, with 9 bases that match TRBD2. Germline V gene lookup returns CDR1 SGHTA and CDR2 FQGNSA. V lost 5 bases, J lost 8 bases, and 9 bases stayed unmatched. CDR3 size: 14 residues. The CDR3 is CASSRTGTSNTQYF. As DNA, the CDR3 is TGTGCCAGCAGCCGCACCGGGACTAGCAACACCCAGTACTTC.

The V call is TRBV6-8, the J call TRBJ2-7, with D uncertain. The ends were cut back, 2 bases at V and 2 bases at J, with 13 bases in the middle. CDR1 and CDR2 (germline): MNHGY, SAAAGT. This CDR3 is 15 amino acids long. This CDR3 reads CASSYGPGETYEQYF. DNA for the CDR3: TGTGCCAGCAGTTACGGTCCCGGCGAGACCTACGAGCAGTACTTC.

This clonotype turned up a few times. V is TRBV7-8 and J is TRBJ2-4, with 8 bases that match TRBD1. V dropped 5 bases and J dropped 8; count of bases not matched to a gene: 14. This CDR3 spans 16 amino acids. Germline lookup yields CDR1 SGHVS and CDR2 FQNEAQ. The CDR3, as DNA: TGTGCCAGCAGCATGGAGGGCAGGGGGCTCTCGGACATTCAGTACTTC. The encoded protein is CASSMEGRGLSDIQYF. The full variable domain, with the rest looked up from reference TRBV7-8 and TRBJ2-4, is GAGVSQSPRYKVAKRGQDVALRCDPISGHVSLFWYQQALGQGPEFLTYFQNEAQLDKSGLPSDRFFAERPEGSVSTLKIQRTQQEDSAVYLCASSMEGRGLSDIQYFGAGTRLSVL.

This clonotype was observed many times. This chain links TRBV6-1 with TRBJ2-7; 9 bases line up with TRBD1. With 6 bases clipped from V and 1 base from J, the junction kept 4 bases outside the gene matches. CDR1 is MNHNS, CDR2 SASEGT, per germline. The CDR3 totals 14 residues. The CDR3 nucleotides are TGTGCCAGCAGCCGACAGGGGGGATCCTACGAGCAGTACTTC. Encoded protein: CASSRQGGSYEQYF.

The genes are TRBV7-9 and TRBJ1-2; 9 bases line up with TRBD1. Per the germline V gene, CDR1 is SEHNR and CDR2 is FQNEAQ (reference sequence). The V segment lost 1 base and the J segment 7 bases; nucleotides outside the gene matches: 13. The CDR3 loop spans 17 amino acids. CDR3 protein: CASSLEPRQGGKAGYTF. CDR3 DNA sequence: TGTGCCAGCAGCTTAGAGCCTAGACAGGGGGGTAAAGCTGGCTACACCTTC.

This clonotype came up a few times. The chain links TRBV7-2 to TRBJ1-2, with TRBD1 matching 11 bases. This CDR3 is built from 18 residues. Germline values: CDR1 SGHTA, CDR2 FQGNSA. J gave up 5 bases and V 2 bases, and 13 bases lay outside the gene matches. This chain's CDR3 is CASSLPGRTGGVGYGYTF. The CDR3 nucleotides read TGTGCCAGCAGCTTACCCGGCAGGACAGGGGGCGTCGGGTATGGCTACACCTTC.

This clonotype has more than one count but fewer than ten. J is TRBJ1-2 and V is TRBV7-2, with D possibly being TRBD1 (5 bases). V lost 0 bases and J 4 bases, leaving 21 bases between the germline ends. This CDR3 spans 18 amino acids. The germline V gene has CDR1 SGHTA and CDR2 FQGNSA. CDR3 region: CASSLAVGTLEAIYGYTF. The CDR3 coding sequence is TGTGCCAGCAGCTTAGCCGTCGGGACCCTGGAGGCGATCTATGGCTACACCTTC.

The genes are TRBV19 and TRBJ2-1; 15 bases line up with TRBD2. Looked up from germline, CDR1 is LNHDA and CDR2 is SQIVND (reference sequence). The CDR3 loop spans 18 amino acids. V shed 2 bases, J shed 6 bases, and the junction held 8 bases outside the gene matches. The CDR3 DNA follows: TGTGCCAGTAGTATATTAGGACTAGCGGGGGGGCCAGGCAATGAGCAGTTCTTC. Protein product: CASSILGLAGGPGNEQFF.

This clonotype was counted only a few times. CDR3 bases: TGTGCCAGCAGCTTAGTAGACAACAATGAGCAGTTCTTC. Its translation: CASSLVDNNEQFF. The chain carries TRBV7-6 and TRBJ2-1; D gene uncertain. V was shortened by 1 base and J by 5 bases, with 6 bases between the two germline ends. This CDR3 region has 13 residues. Looked up from germline, CDR1 is SGHVS and CDR2 is FNYEAQ.

The rearrangement links TRBV27 to TRBJ1-5; D uncertain. V was cut by 2 bases and J by 4 bases, with 6 bases left in between. The CDR3 is 13 amino acids. Looked up from germline, CDR1 is MNHEY and CDR2 is SMNVEV (reference sequence). In nucleotides, the CDR3 is TGTGCCAGCAGTTTAGATCTTAATCAGCCCCAGCATTTT. Amino acid sequence: CASSLDLNQPQHF.

This clonotype has a single count. This chain links TRBV19 with TRBJ1-5; no firm D call. Deletions cut 6 bases from V and 6 bases from J, with 6 bases between. Germline-derived CDR1 and CDR2 are LNHDA and SQIVND (reference sequence). The CDR3 runs 11 residues. The CDR3 nucleotides are TGTGCCAGTAGGGACGGTCAGCCCCAGCATTTT. Translated: CASRDGQPQHF.

This chain joins TRBV6-8 and TRBJ1-4, with unresolved D. This CDR3 is built from 12 residues. Trimming removed 0 bases at V and 8 bases at J, with 4 bases between. The germline gives CDR1 MNHGY, CDR2 SAAAGT. CDR3 amino acids: CASSYSAEKLFF. The CDR3 nucleotides are TGTGCCAGCAGTTACTCGGCCGAAAAACTGTTTTTT.

The chain recombines TRBV6-8 with TRBJ2-5, with no clear D. The CDR3 loop spans 15 amino acids. Per the germline V gene, CDR1 is MNHGY and CDR2 is SAAAGT. The ends were cut back, 7 bases at V and 4 bases at J, with 19 bases in the middle. The CDR3 sequence is CASTKWTDGRETQYF. In nucleotides, the CDR3 is TGTGCCAGCACCAAGTGGACCGACGGAAGAGAGACCCAGTACTTC.

This clonotype appeared a few times. The CDR3 region has the DNA TGTGCCAGCAGTTACCTCCCAGGACTAGCGCTCTACAATGAGCAGTTCTTC. It yields the protein CASSYLPGLALYNEQFF. The rearrangement links TRBV6-2 or TRBV6-3 to TRBJ2-1, with 9 bases that match TRBD2. CDR1 and CDR2 (germline): MNHEY, SVGEGT. With V trimmed by 2 bases and J by 3 bases, 8 bases remained unmatched. The CDR3 is 17 residues long.

This clonotype appeared many times. This chain uses TRBV19 with TRBJ1-1; D unresolved. The V gene's germline CDR1 is LNHDA and CDR2 SQIVND (reference sequence). Trimming took 3 bases from V and 3 from J, leaving 8 bases between them. The CDR3 has 13 amino acids. CDR3 loop: CASSIGSYTEAFF. The CDR3 DNA sequence: TGTGCCAGTAGTATCGGCAGTTACACTGAAGCTTTCTTT. Using reference TRBV19 and TRBJ1-1 for the parts outside the CDR3, the full variable domain is DGGITQSPKYLFRKEGQNVTLSCEQNLNHDAMYWYRQDPGQGLRLIYYSQIVNDFQKGDIAEGYSVSREKKESFPLTVTSAQKNPTAFYLCASSIGSYTEAFFGQGTRLTVV.

This chain connects TRBV7-8 to TRBJ2-3; D ambiguous. The germline V gene has CDR1 SGHVS and CDR2 FQNEAQ. The V end was cut by 1 base, the J end by 2 bases, with 7 bases between. The CDR3 consists of 14 residues. CDR3: CASSLVGNTDTQYF. The CDR3 region has the DNA TGTGCCAGCAGCTTAGTCGGCAACACAGATACGCAGTATTTT. The variable domain in full, completed from reference TRBV7-8 and TRBJ2-3, reads GAGVSQSPRYKVAKRGQDVALRCDPISGHVSLFWYQQALGQGPEFLTYFQNEAQLDKSGLPSDRFFAERPEGSVSTLKIQRTQQEDSAVYLCASSLVGNTDTQYFGPGTRLTVL.

The rearrangement links TRBV25-1 to TRBJ2-1; D ambiguous. V lost 4 bases and J lost 3, with 7 bases in between. CDR1 is MGHDK and CDR2 is SYGVNS in the germline V gene. The CDR3 runs 13 residues. The CDR3 nucleotides are TGTGCCAGCAGTGGACATTTCTACAATGAGCAGTTCTTC. It encodes CASSGHFYNEQFF.

This clonotype was seen at least ten times. V is TRBV6-1 and J is TRBJ1-2, with no clear D. The germline CDR1 and CDR2 sequences are MNHNS and SASEGT. The CDR3 has 12 amino acids. Trimming took off 6 bases at V and 5 bases at J, with 10 bases between the two ends. For the CDR3, the DNA is TGTGCCAGCAGGTCGAGGGAATATGGCTACACCTTC. Translated: CASRSREYGYTF.